These 15 T cell receptor beta chains were all obtained from the same sample, sequenced in a study of T cell repertoires in cytomegalovirus infection. For these TCRs, the target antigens are not known. TCRdb re-derived calls from the reads in MiXCR, one entry per CDR3 protein. The table includes 650,000 to 900,000 distinct CDR3 sequences, 25% to 35% detected once. The sample here was cultured CD8+ T cells from PBMCs, taken from culture after CMV antigen stimulation. These receptors came from a human donor in good health (CMV status not recorded). Some clones in this sample may be carry-over from other donors' samples.

The rearrangement uses TRBV19 and TRBJ1-1; D remains ambiguous. V was cut by 5 bases and J by 0 bases, with 16 bases left in between. Germline V lookup: CDR1 LNHDA, CDR2 SQIVND (reference sequence). The CDR3 sequence is 16 residues long. This CDR3 is CASSPTGVAMNTEAFF. Here the CDR3 DNA reads TGTGCCAGTAGTCCGACCGGTGTGGCCATGAACACTGAAGCTTTCTTT.

The V and J genes are TRBV19 and TRBJ2-3; 9 bases line up with TRBD2. Trimming cost V 6 bases and J 1 base; bases outside gene matches: 8. The CDR3 totals 16 residues. Germline lookup yields CDR1 LNHDA and CDR2 SQIVND (reference sequence). The DNA for the CDR3 is TGTGCCAGTAGGGACTTAGCGGGGGCGCGCACAGATACGCAGTATTTT. Its translation: CASRDLAGARTDTQYF.

J is TRBJ2-2 and V is TRBV20-1; TRBD2 might be the D (6 bases). Germline CDR1 is DFQATT and CDR2 is SNEGSKA (reference sequence). Trimming cost V 1 base and J 0 bases, with 12 bases left between them. This CDR3 region has 16 residues. The CDR3 protein is CSARGAGFPNTGELFF. CDR3 nucleotide sequence: TGCAGTGCTAGAGGGGCGGGGTTCCCGAACACCGGGGAGCTGTTTTTT.

With respect to this clonotype: Relative to the germline gene, one junction end is altered; a read error may explain this. The chain carries TRBV7-7 and TRBJ2-2; D gene unclear. Germline CDR1 reads SSHAT; CDR2 reads FNYEAQ (reference sequence). CDR3 length equals 12 residues. CDR3 sequence (DNA): TGTGCTAGCAGCTCCTGGGCCGGGGAGCTGTTTTTT. This codes for CASSSWAGELFF.

V is TRBV7-9 and J is TRBJ1-4; D gene ambiguous. The CDR3 has 10 residues. CDR1 and CDR2 (germline): SEHNR, FQNEAQ (reference sequence). The V end lost 8 bases, the J end lost 7 bases, and 5 bases lay between the germline ends. In DNA, the CDR3 is TGTGCCAGCGCTAGTGAAAAACTGTTTTTT. Protein product: CASASEKLFF.

The V gene is TRBV19, the J gene TRBJ2-2; unclear D gene. Germline CDR1 is LNHDA and CDR2 is SQIVND (reference sequence). The CDR3 totals 15 residues. V was clipped by 6 bases and J by 0 bases, with 11 bases between them. The CDR3 here is CASSRHIPNTGELFF. The CDR3 DNA sequence: TGTGCCAGTAGCCGACACATTCCGAACACCGGGGAGCTGTTTTTT.

This chain uses TRBV12-3 or TRBV12-4 with TRBJ2-3; TRBD2 is a possible D gene (6 bases). The CDR3 sequence is 16 residues long. With 4 bases removed from V and 2 bases from J, the gap between germline ends came to 16 bases. The DNA of the CDR3 is TGTGCCAGCAGTTCTAGCGCCATGGGTCCCACAGATACGCAGTATTTT. Translation gives CASSSSAMGPTDTQYF.

Here the CDR3 DNA reads TGTGCCAATGACCTAGTCGGAGAGACCCAGTACTTC. Translation gives CANDLVGETQYF. The chain carries TRBV6-6 and TRBJ2-5; D not certain. V was pared by 10 bases and J by 4 bases, with 13 bases between. CDR3 length: 12 amino acids. CDR1 is MNHNY and CDR2 is SVGAGI in the germline V gene (reference sequence).

The chain uses TRBV7-3 and TRBJ2-1; D not resolved. The CDR3 is made up of 15 amino acids. Germline-derived CDR1 and CDR2 are SGHTA and FQGTGA. V was clipped by 1 base and J by 6 bases, with 13 bases between them. CDR3 in amino acids: CASSLNGGPLNEQFF. The CDR3 DNA is TGTGCCAGCAGCTTAAACGGCGGTCCCCTCAATGAGCAGTTCTTC.

This chain links TRBV2 with TRBJ2-3; D call uncertain. Looked up from germline, CDR1 is SNHLY and CDR2 is FYNNEI. CDR3 length equals 12 residues. V lost 4 bases and J 5 bases, leaving 7 bases between the germline ends. The CDR3 here is CASSGRRDTQYF. The CDR3 DNA sequence: TGTGCCAGCAGTGGGCGGAGAGATACGCAGTATTTT.

This clonotype was counted between two and nine times. The chain has TRBV11-2 and TRBJ2-5; TRBD2 aligns across 9 bases. There are 16 residues in the CDR3. CDR1 SGHAT and CDR2 FQNNGV come from the germline V gene. Trimming at V came to 3 bases and at J to 1 base, leaving 6 bases not matched to a gene. CDR3 in amino acids: CASSFSSSGVQETQYF. CDR3 DNA: TGTGCCAGCAGCTTCAGCTCTAGCGGGGTCCAAGAGACCCAGTACTTC.

The J gene is TRBJ2-3, the V gene TRBV6-6; perhaps TRBD2 as D (5 bases). Germline loops: CDR1 MNHNY, CDR2 SVGAGI (reference sequence). The CDR3 is 12 residues long. Deletions cut 7 bases from V and 6 bases from J, with 11 bases between. This CDR3 reads CASTDRRDTQYF. The CDR3 DNA reads as TGTGCCAGCACCGACCGGAGGGATACGCAGTATTTT.

This clonotype came up a few times. The chain has TRBV7-9 and TRBJ2-7; 7 bases are shared with TRBD1. The CDR3 is made up of 13 amino acids. CDR1 and CDR2 from the germline V gene are SEHNR and FQNEAQ (reference sequence). J lost 5 bases, V lost 3 bases, and 4 bases had no gene match. The CDR3 bases are TGTGCCAGCAGCTTGACAGGGCAGAACGAGCAGTACGTC. It codes for CASSLTGQNEQYV.

CDR3 DNA sequence: TGTGCCAGCAGCTTAGCTCACCGTTTGAATGAGCAGTTCTTC. Translation: CASSLAHRLNEQFF. V and J are TRBV11-3 and TRBJ2-1, with D uncertain. Germline V gene data show CDR1 as SGHNT and CDR2 as YENEEA. Trimming pared 1 base from V and 7 bases from J, leaving 11 bases between. The CDR3 has 14 amino acids.

Comments on this clonotype: The missing conserved phenylalanine or tryptophan at the end of this CDR3 makes a read error likely. The rearrangement uses TRBV18 and TRBJ1-1, with D perhaps TRBD1 (5 bases). Germline-derived CDR1 and CDR2 are KGHSH and LQKENI. This CDR3 contains 14 residues. V was trimmed by 3 bases and J by 3 bases, leaving 11 bases between them. CDR3 DNA: TGTGCCAGCTCACCCCGGGGGTCGGACACTGAAGCTTTCTAT. Amino acids: CASSPRGSDTEAFY.